This is a list of T cell receptor beta chains from one sample in a study of blood T cell repertoires in COVID-19. TCRdb's copy holds only in-frame clones and misses some; the assay was immunoSEQ multiplex PCR. The repertoire holds about 32,000 clones, with about 86% as singletons. Sequencing was carried out using peripheral blood. All receptors come from a woman older than 75 with active or convalescent COVID-19. The conserved cysteine and the conserved F or W are not part of the CDR3 here. Only part of the rows carry a size: once, few, many, or a class if the clone is expanded.

CDR3: ASSLRRTGLLYGYT; V: TRBV27; J: TRBJ1-2; size: NA
CDR3: ASSETPDRNYGYT; V: TRBV6-1; J: TRBJ1-2; size: NA
CDR3: ASSEDRGRAGANVLT; V: TRBV7-9; J: TRBJ2-6; size: NA
CDR3: ASSVTGGHQPQH; V: TRBV9; J: TRBJ1-5; size: NA
CDR3: ATSRDRTTGELF; V: TRBV15; J: TRBJ2-2; size: few
CDR3: ASSEGGTGYT; V: TRBV9; J: TRBJ1-2; size: once
CDR3: ASSTGTASGNTIY; V: TRBV2; J: TRBJ1-3; size: NA
CDR3: ASHSGRTNNEQF; V: TRBV7-2; J: TRBJ2-1; size: NA
CDR3: ASSFRSYGYT; V: TRBV12-3/TRBV12-4; J: TRBJ1-2; size: NA
CDR3: SVKRQTTDTQY; V: TRBV29-1; J: TRBJ2-3; size: few
CDR3: ATSRGGVGSEAF; V: TRBV15; J: TRBJ1-1; size: NA
CDR3: ASSGPGVEQY; V: TRBV18; J: TRBJ2-7; size: NA
CDR3: ASSVSPPGQGLTGANVLT; V: TRBV6-4; J: TRBJ2-6; size: NA
CDR3: ASSSLQWGYT; V: TRBV11-2; J: TRBJ1-2; size: NA
CDR3: ASRRTGGDGYT; V: TRBV11-2; J: TRBJ1-2; size: NA
CDR3: ASRRSSLNNSPLH; V: TRBV27; J: TRBJ1-6; size: NA
CDR3: ASSVAGGPQETQY; V: TRBV2; J: TRBJ2-5; size: NA